The 18 T cell receptor beta chains in this list originate from one sample, sequenced in a study of T cell repertoires in aging, cancer and after chemotherapy. The template was genomic DNA from peripheral blood, not RNA. Multiplex touch-down PCR with TRB-A/B primers amplified rearranged V-D-J TRB sequences. Using its own MiXCR run on the multiplex PCR reads, TCRdb lists one record per CDR3 protein. The top ten hold under 85% of the sample, which has 1,500 to 2,000 distinct CDR3 sequences, 55% to 70% seen once. The sequenced sample was blood. Every receptor here comes from a human donor with a blood cancer.

The chain carries TRBV6-5 and TRBJ2-3; D is uncertain. Deletions cut 2 bases from V and 1 base from J, with 10 bases between. The CDR3 runs 15 residues. The V gene's germline CDR1 is MNHEY and CDR2 SVGAGI. The CDR3 spells CASSYANGGTDTQYF. For the CDR3, the DNA is TGTGCCAGCAGTTACGCCAATGGTGGCACAGATACGCAGTATTTT.

The genes are TRBV20-1 and TRBJ2-3, with D possibly TRBD1 on 6 matching bases. CDR3 length: 13 residues. Germline V gives CDR1 DFQATT, CDR2 SNEGSKA (reference sequence). Trimming pared 5 bases from V and 1 base from J, leaving 10 bases between. This chain's CDR3 is CSALRQGTDTQYF. CDR3 in DNA: TGCAGTGCTCTACGACAGGGCACAGATACGCAGTATTTT.

This clonotype was seen a handful of times. The chain joins TRBV7-2 to TRBJ2-1; D may be TRBD2 (5 bases). Per the germline V gene, CDR1 is SGHTA and CDR2 is FQGNSA. V shed 2 bases and J shed 8 bases, with 13 bases lying between them. This CDR3 has 14 amino acids. The CDR3 bases are TGTGCCAGCAGCTTAATCGCCGGAGGAGATGAGCAGTTCTTC. Amino acids: CASSLIAGGDEQFF. Full variable domain (outside the CDR3, taken from reference TRBV7-2 and TRBJ2-1): GAGVSQSPSNKVTEKGKDVELRCDPISGHTALYWYRQSLGQGLEFLIYFQGNSAPDKSGLPSDRFSAERTGGSVSTLTIQRTQQEDSAVYLCASSLIAGGDEQFFGPGTRLTVL.

This chain connects TRBV29-1 to TRBJ1-3, with 10 bases identical to TRBD1. With V trimmed by 4 bases and J by 0 bases, 6 bases remained unmatched. This CDR3 contains 16 residues. Germline CDR1 SQVTM, CDR2 ANQGSEA. This CDR3 is CSVGGQGSHSGNTIYF. The CDR3 DNA reads as TGCAGCGTTGGGGGACAGGGGTCCCACTCTGGAAACACCATATATTTT.

The chain uses TRBV6-6 and TRBJ2-5; D remains ambiguous. Germline V gene data show CDR1 as MNHNY and CDR2 as SVGAGI (reference sequence). The ends were cut back, 2 bases at V and 4 bases at J, with 11 bases in the middle. The CDR3 consists of 14 residues. CDR3 nucleotide sequence: TGTGCCAGCAGTTACGACTGGAACGGAGAGACCCAGTACTTC. It yields the protein CASSYDWNGETQYF.

In nucleotides, the CDR3 is TGCGCCAGCAGCCAAGATCATCAGCGGAGCTCTGGGGCCAACGTCCTGACTTTC. Its protein product is CASSQDHQRSSGANVLTF. The rearrangement links TRBV4-3 to TRBJ2-6; a weak D match, TRBD2 (5 bases). The germline V and J ends were trimmed by 0 bases and 0 bases, with 12 bases remaining between them. The CDR3 consists of 18 residues. In germline, CDR1 is LGHNA, CDR2 YSLEER.

V is TRBV6-5 and J is TRBJ2-3, with TRBD1 matching 7 bases. This CDR3 comprises 12 residues. The trim removed 4 bases at V and 7 bases at J, leaving 2 bases unmatched. Germline V gene data show CDR1 as MNHEY and CDR2 as SVGAGI. CDR3 amino acids: CASSWDRNTQYF. The CDR3, as DNA: TGTGCCAGCAGTTGGGACAGAAATACGCAGTATTTT.

This clonotype was observed a handful of times. The chain employs TRBV7-2 and TRBJ2-2; D not resolved. Germline CDR1 and CDR2: SGHTA and FQGNSA. The V and J ends lost 8 bases and 3 bases respectively, with 7 bases between them. CDR3 length equals 12 residues. The chain's CDR3 is CASGAYTGELFF. The CDR3 DNA follows: TGTGCCAGCGGCGCCTACACCGGGGAGCTGTTTTTT.

J is TRBJ2-1 and V is TRBV13, with a weak D call TRBD2 (6 bases). In germline, CDR1 is PRHDT, CDR2 FYEKMQ (reference sequence). V was cut by 0 bases and J by 12 bases, with 9 bases left in between. The CDR3 loop spans 12 amino acids. CDR3 sequence reads: CASSLGGGPQFF. The CDR3 bases are TGTGCCAGCAGCTTAGGCGGAGGGCCGCAGTTCTTC.

The V and J genes are TRBV27 and TRBJ1-1, with D perhaps TRBD1 (6 bases). Trimming took 0 bases from V and 3 from J, leaving 14 bases between them. The CDR3 contains 16 residues. Germline CDR1 and CDR2: MNHEY and SMNVEV (reference sequence). The CDR3 DNA reads TGTGCCAGCAGTTTATCCGGGGGGCGCGGAGACACTGAAGCTTTCTTT. This encodes CASSLSGGRGDTEAFF.

The rearrangement joins TRBV6-2 or TRBV6-3 to TRBJ2-5; 8 bases line up with TRBD1. This CDR3 is built from 13 residues. V lost 6 bases to trimming and J lost 2 bases; unmatched junction nucleotides: 2. Germline CDR1 MNHEY, CDR2 SVGEGT. Written as DNA, the CDR3 is TGTGCCAGCAGAAGACAGGGGCAAGAGACCCAGTACTTC. Its protein product is CASRRQGQETQYF.

This clonotype has only a few counts. The chain is built from TRBV29-1 and TRBJ1-1; TRBD1 is a possible D gene (5 bases). The CDR3 is 12 residues long. Germline V gene sequence: CDR1 SQVTM, CDR2 ANQGSEA. Trimming stripped 0 bases from V and 8 bases from J, with 10 bases between. CDR3 DNA: TGCAGCGTTGAAGATCCCAGGACAGAAGCTTTCTTT. Amino acid sequence: CSVEDPRTEAFF.

The chain links TRBV29-1 to TRBJ1-2, with a possible D match to TRBD1 (6 bases). V was clipped by 4 bases and J by 4 bases, with 10 bases between them. The germline V gene encodes CDR1 SQVTM and CDR2 ANQGSEA. The CDR3 loop spans 12 amino acids. The CDR3: CSVADSAYGYTF. The CDR3 nucleotides read TGCAGCGTTGCGGACAGTGCCTATGGCTACACCTTC.

The rearrangement uses TRBV6-1 and TRBJ2-2; D is undetermined. Trimming stripped 6 bases from V and 6 bases from J, with 11 bases between. CDR1 is MNHNS, CDR2 SASEGT, per germline. The CDR3 extends over 13 amino acids. The CDR3 loop reads CASSQSRSGELFF. The CDR3 coding sequence is TGTGCCAGCAGCCAAAGTCGCTCCGGGGAGCTGTTTTTT.

This chain joins TRBV6-5 and TRBJ2-3; the match to TRBD2 covers 12 bases. V shed 4 bases, J shed 2 bases, and the junction held 13 bases outside the gene matches. Germline CDR1 and CDR2: MNHEY and SVGAGI. This CDR3 region has 19 residues. The CDR3 sequence is CASSSRRLAGGAPTDTQYF. In nucleotides, the CDR3 is TGTGCCAGCAGTTCAAGGAGGCTAGCGGGAGGGGCCCCCACAGATACGCAGTATTTT.

The chain is built from TRBV28 and TRBJ1-2, with 8 bases matching TRBD1. Germline CDR1 and CDR2: MDHEN and SYDVKM. This CDR3 comprises 15 residues. V shed 5 bases and J 6 bases; nucleotides not matched to a gene: 11. Here the CDR3 reads CASSSFPGQGDGYTF. CDR3 DNA: TGTGCCAGCAGTAGCTTTCCCGGACAGGGCGATGGCTACACCTTC.

The chain combines TRBV7-9 with TRBJ2-1, with D tentatively TRBD1 or TRBD2 (5 bases each). There are 13 residues in the CDR3. Trimming shortened V by 7 bases and J by 3 bases, and 10 bases separated the two germline ends. Germline CDR1 SEHNR, CDR2 FQNEAQ (reference sequence). This CDR3 reads CASTKGRYNEQFF. In DNA form, the CDR3 reads TGTGCCAGCACCAAGGGACGCTACAATGAGCAGTTCTTC.

This clonotype was counted between two and nine times. J is TRBJ2-5 and V is TRBV27; the D is unclear. This CDR3 has 14 amino acids. Deletions cut 5 bases from V and 5 bases from J, with 15 bases between. The germline gives CDR1 MNHEY, CDR2 SMNVEV (reference sequence). The CDR3 DNA follows: TGTGCCAGCAGTCCTGCTACCGCTAGGGAGACCCAGTACTTC. Translating gives CASSPATARETQYF.